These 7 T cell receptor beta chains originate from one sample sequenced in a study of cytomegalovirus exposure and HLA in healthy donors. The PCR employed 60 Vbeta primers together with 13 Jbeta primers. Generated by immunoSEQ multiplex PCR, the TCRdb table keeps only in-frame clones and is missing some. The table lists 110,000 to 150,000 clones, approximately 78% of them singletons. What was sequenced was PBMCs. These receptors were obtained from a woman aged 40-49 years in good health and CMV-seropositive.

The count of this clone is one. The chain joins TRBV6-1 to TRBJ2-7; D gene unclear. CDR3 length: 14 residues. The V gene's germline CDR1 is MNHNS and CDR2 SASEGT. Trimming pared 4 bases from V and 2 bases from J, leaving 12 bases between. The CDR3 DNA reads TGTGCCAGCAGTGTAGTAACGGTAGCCTACGAGCAGTACTTC. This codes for CASSVVTVAYEQYF.

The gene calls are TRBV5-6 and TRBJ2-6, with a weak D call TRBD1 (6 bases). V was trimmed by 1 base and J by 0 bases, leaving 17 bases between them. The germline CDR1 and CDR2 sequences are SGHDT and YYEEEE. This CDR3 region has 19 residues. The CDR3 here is CASSLSVWTDRSGANVLTF. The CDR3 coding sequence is TGTGCCAGCAGCTTGTCGGTGTGGACAGACCGCTCTGGGGCCAACGTCCTGACTTTC.

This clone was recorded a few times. Written as DNA, the CDR3 is TGTGCCAGCGGGCAGGCCGGATATGGCTACACCTTC. Translation gives CASGQAGYGYTF. The chain couples TRBV6-1 to TRBJ1-2; D is unresolved. The ends were cut back, 8 bases at V and 5 bases at J, with 12 bases in the middle. Germline values: CDR1 MNHNS, CDR2 SASEGT. The CDR3 is 12 residues long.

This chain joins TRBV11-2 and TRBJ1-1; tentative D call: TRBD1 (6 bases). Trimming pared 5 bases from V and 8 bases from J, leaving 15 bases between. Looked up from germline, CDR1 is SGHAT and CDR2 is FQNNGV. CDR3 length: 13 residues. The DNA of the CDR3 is TGTGCCAGCAGCCCTAATTCCGGGACAGAAGCTTTCTTT. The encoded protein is CASSPNSGTEAFF.

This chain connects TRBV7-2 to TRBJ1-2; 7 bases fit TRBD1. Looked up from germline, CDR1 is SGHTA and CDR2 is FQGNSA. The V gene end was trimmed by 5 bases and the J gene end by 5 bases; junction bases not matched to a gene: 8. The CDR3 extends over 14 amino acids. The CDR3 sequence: CASSLDREGYGYTF. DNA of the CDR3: TGTGCCAGCAGCCTAGACAGGGAAGGGTATGGCTACACCTTC. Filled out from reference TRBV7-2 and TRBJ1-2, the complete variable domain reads GAGVSQSPSNKVTEKGKDVELRCDPISGHTALYWYRQSLGQGLEFLIYFQGNSAPDKSGLPSDRFSAERTGGSVSTLTIQRTQQEDSAVYLCASSLDREGYGYTFGSGTRLTVV.

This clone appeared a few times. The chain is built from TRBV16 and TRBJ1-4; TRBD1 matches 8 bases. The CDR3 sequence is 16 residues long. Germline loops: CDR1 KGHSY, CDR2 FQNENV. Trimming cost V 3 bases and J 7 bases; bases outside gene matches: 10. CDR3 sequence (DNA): TGTGCCAGCAGCCACCTCGGACAGGGTAGGAGTGAAAAACTGTTTTTT. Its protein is CASSHLGQGRSEKLFF.

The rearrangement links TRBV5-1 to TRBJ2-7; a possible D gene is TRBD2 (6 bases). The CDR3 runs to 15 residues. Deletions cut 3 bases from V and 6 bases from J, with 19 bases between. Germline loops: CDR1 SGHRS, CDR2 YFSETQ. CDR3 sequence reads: CASSSPRGNNAEQYF. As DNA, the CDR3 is TGCGCCAGCAGCTCCCCCCGGGGGAATAACGCCGAGCAGTACTTC.